Listed below are T cell receptor beta chains from one sample, sequenced in a study of T cell responses to AZD1222 COVID-19 vaccine. Method: immunoSEQ multiplex PCR; TCRdb's copy keeps in-frame clones and lacks some. The sample has some 150,000 clones, 70% to 90% seen once; the top ten hold approximately 3.1%. The material was peripheral blood, obtained on day 0 of AZD1222 vaccination. The source of these receptors is an adult in good health. Both conserved end residues are part of each CDR3. D genes are given only for firm matches. Clone size, where shown, is once, few, many, or a class for clones that have expanded.

d_call: -; v_call: TRBV11-2; clone_size: -; j_call: TRBJ1-3; cdr3_aa: CASSLGSGGNTIYF; cdr3_nt: TGTGCCAGCAGCTTAGGGTCCGGAGGAAACACCATATATTTT
d_call: -; v_call: TRBV6-5; clone_size: -; j_call: TRBJ1-2; cdr3_aa: CASRKRQNLRNGYTF; cdr3_nt: TGTGCCAGCAGGAAAAGACAGAATCTACGCAATGGCTACACCTTC
d_call: TRBD1; v_call: TRBV29-1; clone_size: -; j_call: TRBJ1-2; cdr3_aa: CSVRLENHRGAFYGYTF; cdr3_nt: TGCAGCGTCCGCCTTGAAAATCACAGGGGTGCTTTCTATGGCTACACCTTC
d_call: -; v_call: TRBV24-1; clone_size: -; j_call: TRBJ2-7; cdr3_aa: CATSVTGDEQYF; cdr3_nt: TGTGCCACCAGTGTCACCGGGGACGAGCAGTACTTC
d_call: TRBD2; v_call: TRBV7-2; clone_size: -; j_call: TRBJ2-5; cdr3_aa: CASSWKAGGHETQYF; cdr3_nt: TGTGCCAGCAGCTGGAAAGCGGGAGGGCACGAGACCCAGTACTTC
d_call: -; v_call: TRBV5-1; clone_size: -; j_call: TRBJ1-2; cdr3_aa: CASSLTTANYGYTF; cdr3_nt: TGCGCTAGCAGCTTGACGACAGCCAACTATGGCTACACCTTC
d_call: -; v_call: TRBV9; clone_size: -; j_call: TRBJ1-3; cdr3_aa: CASSPQVMGAGNTIYF; cdr3_nt: TGTGCCAGCAGCCCCCAGGTTATGGGCGCGGGAAACACCATATATTTT
d_call: -; v_call: TRBV18; clone_size: -; j_call: TRBJ2-5; cdr3_aa: CASSYNKGRETQYF; cdr3_nt: TGTGCCAGCTCATACAACAAGGGGCGAGAGACCCAGTACTTC
d_call: -; v_call: TRBV11-2; clone_size: -; j_call: TRBJ2-5; cdr3_aa: CASSLSPAQETQYF; cdr3_nt: TGTGCCAGCAGCTTAAGTCCGGCTCAAGAGACCCAGTACTTC
d_call: TRBD2; v_call: TRBV27; clone_size: -; j_call: TRBJ2-1; cdr3_aa: CASRPAGGTVREQFF; cdr3_nt: TGTGCCAGCAGACCTGCGGGGGGGACAGTGCGAGAGCAGTTCTTC
d_call: -; v_call: TRBV18; clone_size: -; j_call: TRBJ1-3; cdr3_aa: CASSPEGISGNTIYF; cdr3_nt: TGTGCCAGCTCACCCGAGGGGATCTCTGGAAACACCATATATTTT
d_call: -; v_call: TRBV15; clone_size: -; j_call: TRBJ2-1; cdr3_aa: CATANQAAEQFF; cdr3_nt: TGTGCCACCGCGAATCAGGCTGCTGAGCAGTTCTTC
d_call: -; v_call: TRBV28; clone_size: -; j_call: TRBJ2-7; cdr3_aa: CASSLTGYYEQYF; cdr3_nt: TGTGCCAGCAGTTTAACAGGATACTACGAGCAGTACTTC
d_call: -; v_call: TRBV5-5; clone_size: -; j_call: TRBJ2-3; cdr3_aa: CASSFFWGSTDTQYF; cdr3_nt: TGTGCCAGCAGCTTTTTTTGGGGATCCACAGATACGCAGTATTTT
d_call: -; v_call: TRBV4-3; clone_size: -; j_call: TRBJ1-4; cdr3_aa: CASSQEWAPNEKLFF; cdr3_nt: TGCGCCAGCAGCCAAGAGTGGGCTCCTAATGAAAAACTGTTTTTT
d_call: -; v_call: TRBV6-4; clone_size: -; j_call: TRBJ2-3; cdr3_aa: CASSAVKGGGTDTQYF; cdr3_nt: TGTGCCAGCAGTGCGGTAAAAGGAGGGGGCACAGATACGCAGTATTTT
d_call: -; v_call: TRBV5-1; clone_size: -; j_call: TRBJ2-7; cdr3_aa: CASSSSGEASYEQYF; cdr3_nt: TGCGCCAGCAGCTCGTCGGGAGAAGCTTCCTACGAGCAGTACTTC
d_call: -; v_call: TRBV6-5; clone_size: once; j_call: TRBJ2-5; cdr3_aa: CASSYAGFRWETQYF; cdr3_nt: TGTGCCAGCAGTTATGCAGGCTTTCGGTGGGAGACCCAGTACTTC
d_call: -; v_call: TRBV10-3; clone_size: -; j_call: TRBJ2-3; cdr3_aa: CAISIGSTDTQYF; cdr3_nt: TGTGCCATCAGTATCGGGTCCACAGATACGCAGTATTTT
d_call: -; v_call: TRBV19; clone_size: few; j_call: TRBJ2-1; cdr3_aa: CASSTVNLGSGFSYNEQFF; cdr3_nt: TGTGCCAGTAGTACGGTTAATCTTGGTAGCGGCTTCTCCTACAATGAGCAGTTCTTC
d_call: -; v_call: TRBV29-1; clone_size: -; j_call: TRBJ1-2; cdr3_aa: CSVERTGLGYTF; cdr3_nt: TGCAGCGTTGAACGAACAGGTCTCGGCTACACCTTC
d_call: -; v_call: TRBV19; clone_size: -; j_call: TRBJ2-1; cdr3_aa: CASSIQGRNNEQFF; cdr3_nt: TGTGCCAGTAGTATCCAGGGAAGGAACAATGAGCAGTTCTTC
d_call: TRBD2; v_call: TRBV27; clone_size: -; j_call: TRBJ2-7; cdr3_aa: CASSKGRAGGVYEQYF; cdr3_nt: TGTGCCAGTTCCAAGGGAAGAGCGGGAGGGGTTTACGAGCAGTACTTC
d_call: -; v_call: TRBV18; clone_size: -; j_call: TRBJ1-5; cdr3_aa: CASSPGPAQPQHF; cdr3_nt: TGTGCCAGCTCACCAGGGCCAGCTCAGCCCCAGCATTTT
d_call: -; v_call: TRBV9; clone_size: -; j_call: TRBJ2-2; cdr3_aa: CASSELAGFSNTGELFF; cdr3_nt: TGTGCCAGCAGCGAATTGGCGGGCTTCTCGAACACCGGGGAGCTGTTTTTT
d_call: -; v_call: TRBV7-6; clone_size: once; j_call: TRBJ1-5; cdr3_aa: CASSLGRPGGNQPQHF; cdr3_nt: TGTGCCAGCAGCTTAGGGCGGCCGGGGGGTAATCAGCCCCAGCATTTT
d_call: TRBD1; v_call: TRBV30; clone_size: -; j_call: TRBJ1-1; cdr3_aa: CAWDRGATEAFF; cdr3_nt: TGTGCCTGGGACAGGGGAGCCACTGAAGCTTTCTTT
d_call: -; v_call: TRBV5-1; clone_size: -; j_call: TRBJ2-3; cdr3_aa: CASSLDSTDTQYF; cdr3_nt: TGCGCCAGCAGCTTGGACAGCACAGATACGCAGTATTTT
d_call: TRBD2; v_call: TRBV3-1/TRBV3-2; clone_size: once; j_call: TRBJ2-1; cdr3_aa: CAVSLGLAGGQQFF; cdr3_nt: TGTGCCGTTTCCCTGGGACTAGCGGGGGGCCAGCAGTTCTTC
d_call: TRBD2; v_call: TRBV14; clone_size: -; j_call: TRBJ2-1; cdr3_aa: CASSREGRAEQFF; cdr3_nt: TGTGCCAGCAGCCGGGAGGGGAGGGCTGAGCAGTTCTTC
d_call: -; v_call: TRBV7-6; clone_size: -; j_call: TRBJ1-1; cdr3_aa: CASSLARFDMNTEAFF; cdr3_nt: TGTGCCAGCAGCTTAGCGCGGTTTGATATGAACACTGAAGCTTTCTTT
d_call: TRBD2; v_call: TRBV7-6; clone_size: -; j_call: TRBJ2-1; cdr3_aa: CASMPRGGPPSNEQFF; cdr3_nt: TGTGCCAGCATGCCCCGGGGGGGTCCCCCTTCCAATGAGCAGTTCTTC
d_call: TRBD2; v_call: TRBV7-8; clone_size: -; j_call: TRBJ2-1; cdr3_aa: CASSFPSGTRTADNEQFF; cdr3_nt: TGTGCCAGCAGCTTCCCATCAGGGACTAGAACTGCGGACAATGAGCAGTTCTTC
d_call: -; v_call: TRBV10-3; clone_size: -; j_call: TRBJ1-2; cdr3_aa: CAISEQGNGYTF; cdr3_nt: TGTGCCATCAGTGAGCAGGGCAATGGCTACACCTTC
d_call: -; v_call: TRBV7-6; clone_size: -; j_call: TRBJ2-7; cdr3_aa: CASSLGGGEQYF; cdr3_nt: TGTGCCAGCAGCTTAGGGGGTGGAGAGCAGTACTTC
d_call: TRBD1; v_call: TRBV7-3; clone_size: -; j_call: TRBJ1-2; cdr3_aa: CASSPYPDRGGGYTF; cdr3_nt: TGTGCCAGCAGCCCGTATCCCGACAGGGGTGGAGGCTACACCTTC
d_call: -; v_call: TRBV25-1; clone_size: -; j_call: TRBJ1-1; cdr3_aa: CASSYLTEAFF; cdr3_nt: TGTGCCAGCAGTTACCTGACTGAAGCTTTCTTT
d_call: -; v_call: TRBV7-9; clone_size: -; j_call: TRBJ1-2; cdr3_aa: CASSLGLSNYGYTF; cdr3_nt: TGTGCCAGCAGCTTAGGATTAAGCAACTATGGCTACACCTTC
d_call: -; v_call: TRBV5-1; clone_size: -; j_call: TRBJ2-7; cdr3_aa: CASSLVGEGTSYEQYF; cdr3_nt: TGCGCCAGCAGCTTGGTGGGGGAAGGGACCTCCTACGAGCAGTACTTC
d_call: -; v_call: TRBV28; clone_size: -; j_call: TRBJ1-5; cdr3_aa: CASSHRWGRKANQPQHF; cdr3_nt: TGTGCCAGCAGCCATCGGTGGGGACGGAAGGCCAATCAGCCCCAGCATTTT
d_call: -; v_call: TRBV27; clone_size: -; j_call: TRBJ1-2; cdr3_aa: CASSLSGGASKRYYGYTF; cdr3_nt: TGTGCCAGCAGTTTATCGGGGGGGGCATCAAAGAGGTACTATGGCTACACCTTC
d_call: TRBD1; v_call: TRBV19; clone_size: -; j_call: TRBJ1-2; cdr3_aa: CASRDRVRDYGYTF; cdr3_nt: TGTGCCAGTAGGGACAGGGTCAGGGACTATGGCTACACCTTC
d_call: -; v_call: TRBV29-1; clone_size: -; j_call: TRBJ2-1; cdr3_aa: CSVNEQFF; cdr3_nt: TGCAGCGTGAATGAGCAGTTCTTC
d_call: -; v_call: TRBV3-1/TRBV3-2; clone_size: once; j_call: TRBJ1-2; cdr3_aa: CASSQGVRGGYTF; cdr3_nt: TGTGCCAGCAGCCAAGGGGTCAGGGGTGGCTACACCTTC
d_call: -; v_call: TRBV30; clone_size: -; j_call: TRBJ1-5; cdr3_aa: CAWSGGGLNQPQHF; cdr3_nt: TGTGCCTGGAGTGGAGGTGGGCTAAATCAGCCCCAGCATTTT
d_call: -; v_call: TRBV6-2/TRBV6-3; clone_size: -; j_call: TRBJ1-2; cdr3_aa: CASSRVRGGYTF; cdr3_nt: TGTGCCAGCAGCAGGGTGAGGGGAGGCTACACCTTC